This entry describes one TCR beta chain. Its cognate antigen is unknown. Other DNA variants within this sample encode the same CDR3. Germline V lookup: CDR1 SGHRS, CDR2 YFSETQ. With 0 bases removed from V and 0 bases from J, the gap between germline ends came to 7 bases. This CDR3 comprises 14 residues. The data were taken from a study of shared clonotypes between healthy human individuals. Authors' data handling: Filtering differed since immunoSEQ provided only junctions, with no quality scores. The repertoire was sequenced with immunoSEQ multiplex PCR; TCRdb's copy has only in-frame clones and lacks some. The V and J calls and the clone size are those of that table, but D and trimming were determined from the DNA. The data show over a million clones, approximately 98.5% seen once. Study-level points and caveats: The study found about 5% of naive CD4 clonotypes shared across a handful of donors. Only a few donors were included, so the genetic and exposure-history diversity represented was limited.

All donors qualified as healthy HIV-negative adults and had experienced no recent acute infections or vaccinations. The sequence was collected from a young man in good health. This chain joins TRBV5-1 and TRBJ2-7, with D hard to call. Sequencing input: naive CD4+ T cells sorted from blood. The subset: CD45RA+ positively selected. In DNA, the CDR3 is TGCGCCAGCAGCTTGGCTAGATCCTCCTACGAGCAGTACTTC. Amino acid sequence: CASSLARSSYEQYF.